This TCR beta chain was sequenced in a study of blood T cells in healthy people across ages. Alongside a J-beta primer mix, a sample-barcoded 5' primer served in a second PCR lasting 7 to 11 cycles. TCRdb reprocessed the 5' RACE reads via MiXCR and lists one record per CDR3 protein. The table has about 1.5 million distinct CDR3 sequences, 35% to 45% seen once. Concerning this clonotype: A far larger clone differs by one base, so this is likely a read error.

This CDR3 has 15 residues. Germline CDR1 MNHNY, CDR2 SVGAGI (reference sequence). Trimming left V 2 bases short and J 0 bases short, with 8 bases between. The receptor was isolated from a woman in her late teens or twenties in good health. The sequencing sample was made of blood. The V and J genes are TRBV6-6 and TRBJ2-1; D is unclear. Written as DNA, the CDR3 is TGTGCCAGCAGTTACGGCGCGAGCTCCTACAATGAGCAGTTCTTC. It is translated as CASSYGASSYNEQFF.